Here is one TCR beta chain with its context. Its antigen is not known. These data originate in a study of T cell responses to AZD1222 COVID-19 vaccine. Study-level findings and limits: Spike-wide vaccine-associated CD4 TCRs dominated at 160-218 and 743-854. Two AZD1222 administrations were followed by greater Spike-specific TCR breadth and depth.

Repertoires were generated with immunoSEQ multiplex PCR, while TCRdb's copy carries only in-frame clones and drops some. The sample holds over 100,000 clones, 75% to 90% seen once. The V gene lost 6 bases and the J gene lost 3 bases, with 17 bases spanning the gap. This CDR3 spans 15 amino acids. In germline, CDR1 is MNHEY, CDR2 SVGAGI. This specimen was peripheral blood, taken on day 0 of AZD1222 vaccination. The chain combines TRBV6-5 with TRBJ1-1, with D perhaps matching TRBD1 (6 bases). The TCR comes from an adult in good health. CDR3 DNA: TGTGCCAGCAGCCCCCCTGCAGGGGAGGACACTGAAGCTTTCTTT. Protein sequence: CASSPPAGEDTEAFF.